This T cell receptor (beta chain) was sequenced for a study of blood T cell repertoires in COVID-19. Study details: T cells, B-cell-depleted T cells, or PBMCs provided the cDNA or gDNA that served as material.

Germline V gene data show CDR1 as SEHNR and CDR2 as FQNEAQ (reference sequence). V lost 7 bases, J lost 7 bases, and 13 bases lay in between. This CDR3 comprises 13 residues. Sequenced by immunoSEQ multiplex PCR; TCRdb stores in-frame clones only, minus some. The sample has about 260,000 clones, less than 90% seen once; the top ten hold 4.2%. This receptor was obtained from a man between 60 and 75 years old with acute or convalescent COVID-19. The sequencing input was peripheral blood. The gene calls are TRBV7-9 and TRBJ2-2; a weak D match, TRBD2 (5 bases). The CDR3 nucleotides read TGTGCCAGCACCCGGGGTTCTGGCGGGGAGCTGTTTTTT. It translates to CASTRGSGGELFF.